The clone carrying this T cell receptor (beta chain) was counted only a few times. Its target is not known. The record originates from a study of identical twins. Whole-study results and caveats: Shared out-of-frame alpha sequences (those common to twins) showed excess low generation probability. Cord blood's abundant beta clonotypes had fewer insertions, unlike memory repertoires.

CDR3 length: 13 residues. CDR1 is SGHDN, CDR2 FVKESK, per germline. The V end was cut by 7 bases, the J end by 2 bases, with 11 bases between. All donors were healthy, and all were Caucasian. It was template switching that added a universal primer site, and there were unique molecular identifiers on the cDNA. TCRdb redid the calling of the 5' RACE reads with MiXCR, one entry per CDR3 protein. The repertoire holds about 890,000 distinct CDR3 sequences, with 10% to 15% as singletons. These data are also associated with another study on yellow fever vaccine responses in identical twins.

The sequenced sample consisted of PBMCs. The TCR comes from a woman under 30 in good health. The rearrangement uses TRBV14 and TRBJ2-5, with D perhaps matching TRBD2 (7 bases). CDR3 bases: TGTGCCAGCAACCGGGGGGCTCAAGAGACCCAGTACTTC. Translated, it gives CASNRGAQETQYF.